The rows below give T cell receptor beta chains drawn from one sample of a study of blood T cell repertoires in COVID-19. Produced via immunoSEQ multiplex PCR; TCRdb's table is partial and in-frame only. The table lists around 250,000 clones, about 89% of them singletons. The specimen was peripheral blood. Receptors were obtained from a woman aged 60-75 years who had recovered from COVID-19. The CDR3 runs from the conserved cysteine through the conserved F or W. D genes are given only for firm matches. Rows may omit the clone size; those that give it use once, few, many or a size class.

d_gene,abundance,v_gene,j_gene,CDR3aa,CDR3nt
TRBD2,NA,TRBV11-2,TRBJ2-3,CASSRGPETSGGVKDTQYF,TGTGCCAGCAGCCGGGGACCGGAGACTAGCGGGGGCGTCAAAGATACGCAGTATTTT
NA,NA,TRBV11-2,TRBJ1-5,CASSSGGQGYQPQHF,TGTGCCAGCAGCTCAGGCGGGCAGGGGTATCAGCCCCAGCATTTT
TRBD2,few,TRBV4-3,TRBJ2-7,CASSQKLGLAGAYEQYF,TGCGCCAGCAGCCAAAAACTCGGACTAGCGGGGGCCTACGAGCAGTACTTC
TRBD1,NA,TRBV4-2,TRBJ2-5,CASSQPRGGTGTETQYF,TGTGCCAGCAGCCAACCTCGGGGTGGGACAGGGACAGAGACCCAGTACTTC
NA,NA,TRBV19,TRBJ1-5,CASSAPLGRNQPQHF,TGTGCCAGTAGTGCCCCCCTTGGGCGCAATCAGCCCCAGCATTTT
TRBD1,NA,TRBV28,TRBJ1-4,CASSPPGGLDEKLFF,TGTGCCAGCAGTCCACCAGGGGGCCTGGATGAAAAACTGTTTTTT
TRBD2,NA,TRBV5-4,TRBJ2-1,CASSVTGLAELVEQFF,TGTGCCAGCAGCGTAACGGGACTAGCGGAACTAGTTGAGCAGTTCTTC
TRBD1,NA,TRBV5-1,TRBJ2-1,CASSGDLTGTGAGNEQFF,TGCGCCAGCAGCGGCGACCTTACCGGGACAGGGGCCGGAAATGAGCAGTTCTTC
TRBD1,NA,TRBV7-8,TRBJ1-1,CASSLPTGGNTEAFF,TGTGCCAGCAGCCTGCCAACAGGGGGCAACACTGAAGCTTTCTTT
NA,once,TRBV5-8,TRBJ2-7,CASSAGGSGYEQYF,TGTGCCAGCAGCGCGGGTGGGAGCGGGTACGAGCAGTACTTC
NA,once,TRBV7-2,TRBJ1-1,CASSLVQNTEAFF,TGTGCCAGCAGCTTAGTTCAGAACACTGAAGCTTTCTTT
NA,NA,TRBV11-3,TRBJ1-1,CASSHRVDTEAFF,TGTGCCAGCAGCCACAGGGTCGACACTGAAGCTTTCTTT
TRBD1,NA,TRBV28,TRBJ1-5,CASRTQGVRQPQHF,TGTGCCAGCAGGACACAGGGGGTGCGTCAGCCCCAGCATTTT
TRBD1,few,TRBV19,TRBJ1-4,CASTPTGEDEKLFF,TGTGCCAGTACCCCGACAGGGGAAGATGAAAAACTGTTTTTT
NA,NA,TRBV5-4,TRBJ2-7,CASSRGPQYEQYF,TGTGCCAGCAGCCGCGGGCCCCAATACGAGCAGTACTTC
TRBD2,NA,TRBV18,TRBJ2-2,CASSRGTTNTGELFF,TGTGCCAGCTCACGTGGGACTACGAACACCGGGGAGCTGTTTTTT
NA,once,TRBV24-1,TRBJ2-4,CATSDPRGAKNIQYF,TGTGCCACCAGTGATCCCAGGGGAGCCAAAAACATTCAGTACTTC
TRBD1,NA,TRBV9,TRBJ1-2,CASSVGTRTGNYGYTF,TGTGCCAGCAGCGTAGGGACCCGGACAGGGAACTATGGCTACACCTTC
TRBD2,NA,TRBV27,TRBJ2-7,CASSRIGSGTAYEQYF,TGTGCCAGCAGTCGTATAGGTAGCGGGACCGCCTACGAGCAGTACTTC
NA,NA,TRBV7-8,TRBJ1-3,CASSPAASGNTIYF,TGTGCCAGCAGCCCCGCAGCGTCTGGAAACACCATATATTTT
TRBD2,NA,TRBV27,TRBJ2-7,CASSLSAGGPGEQYF,TGTGCCAGCAGTTTATCAGCGGGGGGGCCGGGCGAGCAGTACTTC
NA,NA,TRBV3-1/TRBV3-2,TRBJ2-1,CASSHLSDNEQFF,TGTGCCAGCAGCCATCTGTCGGACAATGAGCAGTTCTTC
NA,NA,TRBV24-1,TRBJ1-5,CATPRDSPSLRSNQPQHF,TGTGCCACCCCCCGCGACAGCCCCAGTCTCAGAAGCAATCAGCCCCAGCATTTT
TRBD1,NA,TRBV6-6,TRBJ1-5,CASSYSSSSGGLPQHF,TGTGCCAGCAGTTACTCGTCATCGTCAGGGGGCTTGCCCCAGCATTTT
TRBD1,NA,TRBV5-6,TRBJ2-1,CASSFGTGGIEQFF,TGTGCCAGCAGCTTCGGGACAGGGGGCATTGAGCAGTTCTTC
NA,NA,TRBV28,TRBJ2-7,CASSSLITGIDEQYF,TGTGCCAGCAGTTCGCTAATTACAGGCATAGACGAGCAGTACTTC
NA,NA,TRBV11-2,TRBJ2-7,CASSFLTGRRNEQYF,TGTGCCAGCAGCTTCCTGACAGGGAGGAGGAACGAGCAGTACTTC
NA,NA,TRBV7-2,TRBJ2-3,CASSYPPGHRTDTQYF,TGTGCCAGCAGCTATCCCCCGGGACATCGAACAGATACGCAGTATTTT
TRBD1,once,TRBV5-1,TRBJ2-2,CASTPFTQDRGITGELFF,TGCGCCAGCACCCCCTTTACGCAGGACAGGGGAATCACCGGGGAGCTGTTTTTT
TRBD1,NA,TRBV5-1,TRBJ1-5,CASSFTGAPDQPQHF,TGCGCCAGCAGCTTTACAGGGGCGCCGGATCAGCCCCAGCATTTT
NA,NA,TRBV3-1/TRBV3-2,TRBJ2-7,CASSLLNGEQYF,TGTGCCAGCAGCCTCCTCAACGGGGAGCAGTACTTC